This note documents a single T cell receptor beta chain sequence. The record originates from a study of a mutant IDH1 vaccine in newly diagnosed glioma. Study summary: Averaging roughly 40 years of age, treated patients were approximately 62% male and 37.5% female. Prior therapy was radiotherapy, temozolomide, or both; most received both.

Time point specified: baseline, week 1 (first vaccination visit). Treatment: pre-vaccination baseline after standard-of-care therapy. This CDR3 spans 18 amino acids. The V and J ends lost 0 bases and 7 bases, in that order; junction bases with no gene match: 12. Germline CDR1 is LGHNA and CDR2 is YNFKEQ. Sequencing was performed with immunoSEQ multiplex PCR; in TCRdb, only in-frame clones are kept and a portion is missing. Among tens of thousands of clones listed, around 83% were seen once. Sequenced material: peripheral blood mononuclear cells (PBMCs), taken from a glioma patient treated with radiotherapy, temozolomide or both. The receptor comes from a young woman with glioma. Some clones in this sample may be carry-over from other donors' samples. The chain joins TRBV4-2 to TRBJ2-7; 13 bases fit TRBD2. The CDR3 bases are TGTGCCAGCAGCCAAGAACGATCGAGACTAGCGGGAGGTGGAGAGCAGTACTTC. Translated, it gives CASSQERSRLAGGGEQYF.